A single sample is the source of the 19 T cell receptor beta chains below, sequenced in a study of tissue T cells after allogeneic stem cell transplantation. Some clones are missing from TCRdb's copy, which holds only in-frame ones; the method was immunoSEQ multiplex PCR. In the table there are roughly 30,000 clones, about 85% of which are singletons. The sample in question was blood, obtained before transplantation. The origin of the receptors is a woman aged 18 to 50 who later had graft-versus-host disease after an allogeneic stem cell transplant.

The V call is TRBV20-1, the J call TRBJ2-1, with a tentative D call TRBD1 (5 bases). The V gene lost 3 bases and the J gene lost 2 bases, with 11 bases spanning the gap. Germline V gene lookup returns CDR1 DFQATT and CDR2 SNEGSKA (reference sequence). CDR3 size: 14 residues. CDR3 in amino acids: CSASQGLPYNEQFF. In nucleotides, the CDR3 is TGCAGTGCTAGTCAGGGTTTACCCTACAATGAGCAGTTCTTC.

The CDR3 sequence is CASSSKGWETQYF. The CDR3 DNA is TGTGCCAGTAGTAGTAAGGGTTGGGAGACCCAGTACTTC. V and J are TRBV19 and TRBJ2-5; D remains unclear. V lost 4 bases and J lost 5, with 11 bases in between. Germline values: CDR1 LNHDA, CDR2 SQIVND (reference sequence). CDR3 length equals 13 residues.

The J gene is TRBJ1-2, the V gene TRBV6-4; D ambiguous. Trimming pared 0 bases from V and 2 bases from J, leaving 16 bases between. CDR3 length: 17 amino acids. Germline CDR1 reads MRHNA; CDR2 reads SNTAGT. In DNA form, the CDR3 reads TGTGCCAGCAGTGACTCCGTTTCCCCAGACAAAAACTATGGCTACACCTTC. This codes for CASSDSVSPDKNYGYTF.

This chain links TRBV9 with TRBJ2-5; D is undetermined. This CDR3 spans 13 amino acids. The V and J ends lost 6 bases and 5 bases respectively, with 14 bases between them. CDR1 and CDR2 from the germline V gene are SGDLS and YYNGEE. The CDR3 nucleotides are TGTGCCAGCACCGGACCGGGTGGGGAGACCCAGTACTTC. Translation: CASTGPGGETQYF.

The chain employs TRBV4-1 and TRBJ2-3, with D hard to call. CDR3 length: 16 amino acids. V was pared by 1 base and J by 2 bases, with 13 bases between. Germline assignment: CDR1 MGHRA and CDR2 YSYEKL. Here the CDR3 DNA reads TGCGCCAGCAGCCAAGCAAACTTGGTAGTCACAGATACGCAGTATTTT. Encoded protein: CASSQANLVVTDTQYF.

The V and J genes are TRBV23-1 and TRBJ2-2; D is ambiguous. TRBV23-1 is an open reading frame whose function is uncertain. The CDR3 covers 14 residues. V was cut by 3 bases and J by 6 bases, with 11 bases left in between. Here the CDR3 reads CASSQAFRPGELFF. CDR3 coding DNA: TGCGCCAGCAGTCAGGCTTTTAGGCCCGGGGAGCTGTTTTTT.

This sequence joins TRBV5-1 and TRBJ1-1, with TRBD1 matching 7 bases. V lost 3 bases, J lost 1 base, and 3 bases stayed unmatched. CDR3 length equals 14 residues. The V gene's germline CDR1 is SGHRS and CDR2 YFSETQ. This CDR3 reads CASSSGTENTEAFF. CDR3 sequence (DNA): TGCGCCAGCAGCTCCGGGACAGAGAACACTGAAGCTTTCTTT.

The chain combines TRBV10-3 with TRBJ1-2; a weak D match, TRBD1 (5 bases). Trimming stripped 2 bases from V and 5 bases from J, with 15 bases between. The germline V gene has CDR1 ENHRY and CDR2 SYGVKD. The CDR3 loop spans 15 amino acids. CDR3 in DNA: TGTGCCATCAGTGAGGGCGGGGCTCTACTTTATGGCTACACCTTC. Translation gives CAISEGGALLYGYTF.

As DNA, the CDR3 is TGTGCCAGCAGCTTTGCAGGTGGAGGGTCTTACTACGAGCAGTACTTC. This translates into CASSFAGGGSYYEQYF. V is TRBV11-2 and J is TRBJ2-7; a possible D gene is TRBD2 (6 bases). Germline CDR1 and CDR2: SGHAT and FQNNGV. CDR3 length: 16 amino acids. Trimming stripped 3 bases from V and 3 bases from J, with 18 bases between.

The chain combines TRBV7-8 with TRBJ2-7; TRBD1 matches 7 bases. The germline V gene encodes CDR1 SGHVS and CDR2 FQNEAQ. The CDR3 covers 15 residues. After removal of 3 bases from V and 4 bases from J, the junction contained 9 bases not matched to a gene. The CDR3 region has the DNA TGTGCCAGCAGCTTTGGACAGGCCAATTCGTACGAGCAGTACTTC. Encoded protein: CASSFGQANSYEQYF.

V is TRBV5-5 and J is TRBJ1-1; 7 nucleotides line up with TRBD1. The CDR3 has 16 amino acids. Unmatched junction bases numbered 10, after V lost 5 bases and J lost 0 bases. The V gene's germline CDR1 is SGHKS and CDR2 YYEKEE (reference sequence). The CDR3 spells CASRPTGQLMNTEAFF. Here the CDR3 DNA reads TGTGCCAGCAGGCCCACGGGACAGCTAATGAACACTGAAGCTTTCTTT.

DNA of the CDR3: TGTGCCAGCAGCTTAATCGGCGGGGGGATCACAGATACGCAGTATTTT. It yields the protein CASSLIGGGITDTQYF. The chain couples TRBV7-2 to TRBJ2-3, with TRBD2 matching over 8 bases. Germline lookup yields CDR1 SGHTA and CDR2 FQGNSA. V was pared by 2 bases and J by 2 bases, with 6 bases of the junction left unmatched. The CDR3 has 16 amino acids. The full variable domain, its missing parts supplied by reference TRBV7-2 and TRBJ2-3, is GAGVSQSPSNKVTEKGKDVELRCDPISGHTALYWYRQSLGQGLEFLIYFQGNSAPDKSGLPSDRFSAERTGGSVSTLTIQRTQQEDSAVYLCASSLIGGGITDTQYFGPGTRLTVL.

The chain employs TRBV4-2 and TRBJ1-3, with D perhaps matching TRBD1 (5 bases). The CDR3 is 15 amino acids. V was shortened by 4 bases and J by 0 bases, with 10 bases between the two germline ends. Germline values: CDR1 LGHNA, CDR2 YNFKEQ. CDR3 bases: TGTGCCAGCAGCCGTAGAGGGGACTCTGGAAACACCATATATTTT. Its translation is CASSRRGDSGNTIYF.

The chain links TRBV6-5 to TRBJ2-7; 9 bases line up with TRBD1. This CDR3 is 15 amino acids long. With V trimmed by 7 bases and J by 6 bases, 13 bases remained unmatched. Germline values: CDR1 MNHEY, CDR2 SVGAGI. CDR3 nucleotide sequence: TGTGCCAGCACCCGTTCTAACAGGGGGCTCAGCGAGCAGTACTTC. The encoded protein is CASTRSNRGLSEQYF.

This clone occurred a few times. Other DNA sequences from this sample encode an identical CDR3 as well. The J gene is TRBJ1-1, the V gene TRBV5-1; D may be TRBD1 (5 bases). V lost 0 bases and J 5 bases, leaving 11 bases between the germline ends. Germline assignment: CDR1 SGHRS and CDR2 YFSETQ. This CDR3 region has 14 residues. CDR3 region: CASSLEQGRTEAFF. CDR3 DNA sequence: TGCGCCAGCAGCTTGGAGCAGGGCCGGACTGAAGCTTTCTTT.

CDR3 amino acids: CASSLWGVALEQYF. The DNA of the CDR3 is TGTGCCAGCAGCCTGTGGGGGGTAGCGCTCGAGCAGTACTTC. This chain joins TRBV5-6 and TRBJ2-7; a possible D gene is TRBD2 (6 bases). This CDR3 has 14 amino acids. V was shortened by 4 bases and J by 6 bases, with 17 bases between the two germline ends. Germline-derived CDR1 and CDR2 are SGHDT and YYEEEE. Drawing the rest from reference TRBV5-6 and TRBJ2-7, the complete variable domain is DAGVTQSPTHLIKTRGQQVTLRCSPKSGHDTVSWYQQALGQGPQFIFQYYEEEERQRGNFPDRFSGHQFPNYSSELNVNALLLGDSALYLCASSLWGVALEQYFGPGTRLTVT.

This chain uses TRBV6-4 with TRBJ2-5; 8 positions agree with TRBD1. The CDR3 covers 14 residues. The germline V gene has CDR1 MRHNA and CDR2 SNTAGT. The junction had 5 bases not matched to a gene; V was cut back by 3 bases and J by 5 bases. The CDR3 protein is CASSEQGGEETQYF. DNA of the CDR3: TGTGCCAGCAGTGAACAGGGGGGAGAGGAGACCCAGTACTTC.

V and J are TRBV23-1 and TRBJ2-1, with 7 bases identical to TRBD2. TRBV23-1 is filed as an ORF, its function uncertain. The CDR3 spans 13 residues. The V segment lost 11 bases and the J segment 7 bases; nucleotides outside the gene matches: 11. CDR3 DNA sequence: TGCGCCCCCCGAGGGAGGGCCAGTAATGAGCAGTTCTTC. Translation gives CAPRGRASNEQFF.

The rearrangement uses TRBV28 and TRBJ1-5, with 9 bases that match TRBD1. V trimming: 6 bases; J trimming: 5 bases; junction bases outside the gene matches: 8. The CDR3 is made up of 15 amino acids. Germline lookup yields CDR1 MDHEN and CDR2 SYDVKM. DNA of the CDR3: TGTGCCAGCAGGCGGACAGGGGCCGGCGATCAGCCCCAGCATTTT. It encodes CASRRTGAGDQPQHF.